The 15 T cell receptor beta chains below come from one sample, sequenced in a study of blood T cell repertoires in COVID-19. The data were produced by immunoSEQ multiplex PCR, yet TCRdb's version contains in-frame clones alone and is incomplete. Seen here are roughly 250,000 clones, 75% to 95% observed once, and the top ten hold around 1.8%. The sample was PBMCs or T cells enriched from blood (not recorded which). All receptors come from a woman aged 18-29 years who had recovered from COVID-19.

CDR3 in amino acids: CASSLRTPGQGNYEQYF. The CDR3 coding sequence is TGTGCCAGCAGTTTACGAACACCGGGACAGGGGAACTACGAGCAGTACTTC. The chain has TRBV27 and TRBJ2-7; TRBD1 agrees at 10 bases. Germline CDR1 reads MNHEY; CDR2 reads SMNVEV (reference sequence). The CDR3 runs to 17 residues. The V and J ends lost 2 bases and 3 bases, in that order; junction bases with no gene match: 10.

This chain links TRBV29-1 with TRBJ1-2, with a weak D call TRBD1 (5 bases). This CDR3 comprises 12 residues. Germline V gene data show CDR1 as SQVTM and CDR2 as ANQGSEA. V lost 4 bases and J 2 bases, leaving 8 bases between the germline ends. CDR3 nucleotide sequence: TGCAGCGTTGGGTCAGGGAACTATGGCTACACCTTC. It yields the protein CSVGSGNYGYTF.

This clone is a singleton in its sample. The chain combines TRBV27 with TRBJ1-2, with no clear D. The CDR3 runs 15 residues. CDR1 MNHEY and CDR2 SMNVEV come from the germline V gene (reference sequence). Trimming removed 6 bases at V and 7 bases at J, with 21 bases between. This CDR3 reads CASRQIMGSRSGYTF. DNA for the CDR3: TGTGCCAGCAGGCAGATCATGGGCAGTCGGTCTGGCTACACCTTC.

This chain connects TRBV19 to TRBJ1-5; D call uncertain. The CDR3 totals 15 residues. V was shortened by 3 bases and J by 0 bases, with 9 bases between the two germline ends. Germline V gives CDR1 LNHDA, CDR2 SQIVND (reference sequence). The CDR3 region is CASSMRDNSNQPQHF. The CDR3 DNA reads as TGTGCCAGTAGTATGCGAGACAATAGCAATCAGCCCCAGCATTTT.

This clone was observed a single time. This chain uses TRBV5-6 with TRBJ2-1, with D perhaps TRBD2 (7 bases). CDR3 length equals 14 residues. Germline V lookup: CDR1 SGHDT, CDR2 YYEEEE. V was clipped by 6 bases and J by 2 bases, with 12 bases between them. This chain's CDR3 is CASNTGGPYNEQFF. In DNA form, the CDR3 reads TGTGCCAGCAACACGGGGGGCCCCTACAATGAGCAGTTCTTC.

The rearrangement links TRBV27 to TRBJ2-2; possibly TRBD1 for D (6 bases). V was clipped by 6 bases and J by 7 bases, with 15 bases between them. Germline values: CDR1 MNHEY, CDR2 SMNVEV (reference sequence). This CDR3 region has 14 residues. The CDR3 here is CASSLSAGDGELFF. The CDR3 nucleotides read TGTGCCAGCAGCCTATCAGCAGGGGACGGGGAGCTGTTTTTT.

V is TRBV5-6 and J is TRBJ1-4; TRBD1 aligns across 7 bases. CDR3 size: 15 residues. With V trimmed by 0 bases and J by 4 bases, 3 bases remained unmatched. Germline CDR1 reads SGHDT; CDR2 reads YYEEEE. CDR3 loop: CASSLGTGLNEKLFF. The CDR3, as DNA: TGTGCCAGCAGCTTGGGGACAGGTCTTAATGAAAAACTGTTTTTT.

The chain employs TRBV29-1 and TRBJ2-2, with TRBD1 identical over 8 bases. Germline CDR1 reads SQVTM; CDR2 reads ANQGSEA. After removal of 6 bases from V and 7 bases from J, the junction contained 10 bases not matched to a gene. This CDR3 has 14 residues. CDR3 region: CSVFTGQGVGELFF. DNA of the CDR3: TGCAGCGTGTTTACCGGACAGGGTGTCGGGGAGCTGTTTTTT.

This sequence joins TRBV12-5 and TRBJ2-2; 9 bases are shared with TRBD1. This CDR3 has 16 amino acids. Germline loops: CDR1 LGHNT, CDR2 FRNRAP. The trim removed 6 bases at V and 6 bases at J, leaving 11 bases unmatched. The CDR3 protein is CASGLTGGRGSGELFF. DNA of the CDR3: TGTGCTAGTGGGCTGACAGGGGGGAGAGGGTCCGGGGAGCTGTTTTTT.

V usage is TRBV18 and J usage is TRBJ1-3; D unclear. The germline V gene encodes CDR1 KGHSH and CDR2 LQKENI. The CDR3 has 14 residues. Trimming took off 0 bases at V and 2 bases at J, with 5 bases between the two ends. As DNA, the CDR3 is TGTGCCAGCTCACCACCCGGGGCTGGAAACACCATATATTTT. It codes for CASSPPGAGNTIYF.

V and J are TRBV21-1 and TRBJ1-3. TRBV21-1 constitutes a pseudogene. The CDR3 consists of 16 residues. The CDR3 loop is CASRPIRGRCGNTIYF. CDR3 DNA sequence: TGTGCCAGCAGACCCATCCGGGGAAGATGTGGAAACACCATATATTTT.

As regards this clone: Its ends do not fully match the called genes, so a read error is possible. The chain recombines TRBV9 with TRBJ1-1; D is ambiguous. Germline CDR1 is SGDLS and CDR2 is YYNGEE. The CDR3 length is 13 residues. The CDR3 loop is CASSVDPGTPSLF. The CDR3 region has the DNA TGTGCCAGCAGCGTAGACCCGGGCACCCCTAGCCTCTTT.

The chain joins TRBV28 to TRBJ2-7; weak D call: TRBD2 (5 bases). CDR3 size: 13 residues. Between the trimmed V and J ends, which lost 2 bases and 7 bases, there was a span of 12 bases. Germline values: CDR1 MDHEN, CDR2 SYDVKM. The CDR3 region is CASSLNTPGEQYF. DNA for the CDR3: TGTGCCAGCAGTTTAAACACCCCGGGAGAGCAGTACTTC.

The rearrangement uses TRBV2 and TRBJ1-3; no reliable D call. The ends were cut back, 2 bases at V and 4 bases at J, with 9 bases in the middle. The CDR3 covers 14 residues. Germline CDR1 reads SNHLY; CDR2 reads FYNNEI. Here the CDR3 DNA reads TGTGCCAGCAGTGAACAGGTCAGAGGAAACACCATATATTTT. It is translated as CASSEQVRGNTIYF.

V and J are TRBV7-9 and TRBJ1-1; D gene uncertain. V dropped 3 bases and J dropped 1 base, with 9 bases sitting between them. Germline CDR1 and CDR2: SEHNR and FQNEAQ (reference sequence). The CDR3 sequence is 14 residues long. This CDR3 reads CASSFRERNTEAFF. The DNA of the CDR3 is TGTGCCAGCAGCTTTAGGGAGCGGAACACTGAAGCTTTCTTT.